A single sample is the source of the 15 T cell receptor beta chains below, sequenced in a study of blood T cell repertoires in COVID-19. Data came from immunoSEQ multiplex PCR; TCRdb stores just in-frame clones and leaves some out. Of under 200,000 clones detected, nearly 90% appear once; the ten largest clones hold under 25%. The specimen was peripheral blood. The receptor set was obtained from a man between 60 and 70 years old with active or convalescent COVID-19.

This chain links TRBV11-2 with TRBJ2-7, with D possibly TRBD1 on 5 matching bases. This CDR3 contains 13 residues. V lost 2 bases and J 2 bases, leaving 7 bases between the germline ends. The germline CDR1 and CDR2 sequences are SGHAT and FQNNGV. CDR3: CASSLLGAYEQYF. The CDR3 nucleotides read TGTGCCAGCAGCTTACTAGGGGCCTACGAGCAGTACTTC.

The chain couples TRBV9 to TRBJ1-1; no clear D gene. The germline gives CDR1 SGDLS, CDR2 YYNGEE. The V end lost 0 bases, the J end lost 6 bases, and 9 bases lay between the germline ends. The CDR3 is 13 residues long. The CDR3 DNA reads as TGTGCCAGCAGCGTAGTCCAGCGGGCTGAAGCTTTCTTT. The encoded protein is CASSVVQRAEAFF.

The CDR3, as DNA: TGTGCCAGCAGCTTATACAGCCCCCCCGGGGAGCTGTTTTTT. Encoded protein: CASSLYSPPGELFF. V gene TRBV7-6 combines with J gene TRBJ2-2; D not resolved. Trimming took 2 bases from V and 6 from J, leaving 10 bases between them. Germline V gene lookup returns CDR1 SGHVS and CDR2 FNYEAQ. This CDR3 contains 14 residues.

The V gene is TRBV18, the J gene TRBJ1-4; the D gene is possibly TRBD1 (6 bases). This CDR3 is built from 15 residues. Trimming left V 4 bases short and J 5 bases short, with 14 bases between. Looked up from germline, CDR1 is KGHSH and CDR2 is LQKENI. In DNA form, the CDR3 reads TGTGCCAGCTCACAACAACAGGGCTCGAATGAAAAACTGTTTTTT. This translates into CASSQQQGSNEKLFF.

This chain joins TRBV4-1 and TRBJ1-6; 11 bases align to TRBD1. Looked up from germline, CDR1 is MGHRA and CDR2 is YSYEKL. V lost 1 base, J lost 10 bases, and 6 bases stayed unmatched. The CDR3 covers 16 residues. The CDR3 sequence is CASSQATGTGGSPLHF. CDR3 coding DNA: TGCGCCAGCAGCCAAGCCACCGGGACAGGGGGATCACCCCTCCACTTT.

The V call is TRBV2, the J call TRBJ2-5, with 12 bases fitting TRBD2. The length of the CDR3 is 14 residues. Germline V gene data show CDR1 as SNHLY and CDR2 as FYNNEI. The V gene end was trimmed by 5 bases and the J gene end by 4 bases; junction bases not matched to a gene: 2. The CDR3, as DNA: TGTGCCAGCAGTACACTAGCGGGAGGAGAGACCCAGTACTTC. Residues: CASSTLAGGETQYF.

The chain recombines TRBV4-1 with TRBJ2-7, with unresolved D. Trimming shortened V by 0 bases and J by 4 bases, and 7 bases separated the two germline ends. Germline loops: CDR1 MGHRA, CDR2 YSYEKL. This CDR3 is built from 13 residues. The CDR3 loop reads CASSQDARYEQYF. The CDR3 DNA sequence: TGCGCCAGCAGCCAAGATGCGAGATACGAGCAGTACTTC.

The chain employs TRBV15 and TRBJ2-5; 9 bases match TRBD2. With V trimmed by 1 base and J by 1 base, 4 bases remained unmatched. This CDR3 has 16 amino acids. CDR1 and CDR2 (germline): LNHNV, YYDKDF (reference sequence). CDR3 DNA sequence: TGTGCCACCAGCAGAGGGAGCGGGGGGCTCCAAGAGACCCAGTACTTC. Residues: CATSRGSGGLQETQYF.

The chain has TRBV4-2 and TRBJ2-3; the D is unclear. With 0 bases removed from V and 5 bases from J, the gap between germline ends came to 6 bases. CDR3 size: 13 residues. CDR1 LGHNA and CDR2 YNFKEQ come from the germline V gene. The CDR3 here is CASSQDYKDTQYF. The CDR3 DNA follows: TGTGCCAGCAGCCAAGATTACAAAGATACGCAGTATTTT.

The chain is built from TRBV27 and TRBJ1-5; 7 positions agree with TRBD1. The CDR3 has 14 amino acids. The V gene end was trimmed by 6 bases and the J gene end by 7 bases; junction bases not matched to a gene: 9. Germline V gene lookup returns CDR1 MNHEY and CDR2 SMNVEV (reference sequence). The DNA of the CDR3 is TGTGCCAGCAGCCCTTTAGGGGGCGGGCAGCCCCAGCATTTT. Residues: CASSPLGGGQPQHF.

This rearrangement joins TRBV19 to TRBJ1-1; TRBD1 matches at 9 bases. Per germline, CDR1 LNHDA and CDR2 SQIVND (reference sequence). This CDR3 contains 14 residues. V shed 1 base, J shed 5 bases, and the junction held 2 bases outside the gene matches. CDR3 region: CASSIVDRGTEAFF. The CDR3 region has the DNA TGTGCCAGTAGTATAGTTGACAGGGGGACTGAAGCTTTCTTT. The variable domain in full, completed from reference TRBV19 and TRBJ1-1, reads DGGITQSPKYLFRKEGQNVTLSCEQNLNHDAMYWYRQDPGQGLRLIYYSQIVNDFQKGDIAEGYSVSREKKESFPLTVTSAQKNPTAFYLCASSIVDRGTEAFFGQGTRLTVV.

The chain combines TRBV21-1 with TRBJ2-7; TRBD1, the D gene given by the table, was not confirmed from the DNA. TRBV21-1 is a documented pseudogene. The CDR3 contains 15 residues. CDR3 sequence reads: CASSKTDRDPYEQYF. The CDR3 nucleotides are TGTGCCAGCAGCAAAACCGACAGGGATCCCTACGAGCAGTACTTC.

A single count supports this clone. This chain uses TRBV27 with TRBJ1-1; TRBD1 matches at 8 bases. The CDR3 has 13 amino acids. V trimming: 5 bases; J trimming: 9 bases; junction bases outside the gene matches: 8. Germline V gene data show CDR1 as MNHEY and CDR2 as SMNVEV (reference sequence). CDR3 loop: CASSPLGQGQAFF. CDR3 bases: TGTGCCAGCAGTCCCCTCGGACAGGGACAAGCTTTCTTT.

This clone was observed a single time. The chain combines TRBV10-3 with TRBJ2-1; D perhaps matches TRBD2 (7 bases). V shed 11 bases and J shed 6 bases, with 14 bases lying between them. This CDR3 has 12 amino acids. Germline values: CDR1 ENHRY, CDR2 SYGVKD. For the CDR3, the DNA is TGTGCCCACGCGGGGGCGGGCAATGAGCAGTTCTTC. Translated, it gives CAHAGAGNEQFF.

The chain has TRBV4-1 and TRBJ2-4; TRBD1 matches at 7 bases. This CDR3 comprises 16 residues. CDR1 and CDR2 (germline): MGHRA, YSYEKL. The V segment lost 6 bases and the J segment 0 bases; nucleotides outside the gene matches: 8. CDR3 loop: CASSPGQARAKNIQYF. The CDR3 region has the DNA TGCGCCAGCAGTCCCGGACAGGCTCGAGCCAAAAACATTCAGTACTTC.